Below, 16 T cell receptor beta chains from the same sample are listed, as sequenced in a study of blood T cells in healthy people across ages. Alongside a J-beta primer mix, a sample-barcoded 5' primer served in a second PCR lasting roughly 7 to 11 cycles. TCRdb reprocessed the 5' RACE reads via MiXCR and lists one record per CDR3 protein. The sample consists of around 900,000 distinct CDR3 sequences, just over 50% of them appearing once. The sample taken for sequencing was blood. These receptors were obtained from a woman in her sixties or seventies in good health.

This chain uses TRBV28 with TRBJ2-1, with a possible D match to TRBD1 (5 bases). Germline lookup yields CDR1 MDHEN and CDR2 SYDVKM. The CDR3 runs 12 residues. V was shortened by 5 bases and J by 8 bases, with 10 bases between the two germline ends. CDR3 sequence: CASSETVDEQFF. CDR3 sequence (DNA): TGTGCCAGCAGTGAGACAGTTGATGAGCAGTTCTTC.

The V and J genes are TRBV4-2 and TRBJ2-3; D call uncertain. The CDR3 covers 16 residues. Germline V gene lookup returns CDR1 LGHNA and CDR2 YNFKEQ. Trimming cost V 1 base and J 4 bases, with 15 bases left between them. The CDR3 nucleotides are TGTGCCAGCAGCCAAGGTCCCGAATATGTATCAGATACGCAGTATTTT. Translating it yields CASSQGPEYVSDTQYF.

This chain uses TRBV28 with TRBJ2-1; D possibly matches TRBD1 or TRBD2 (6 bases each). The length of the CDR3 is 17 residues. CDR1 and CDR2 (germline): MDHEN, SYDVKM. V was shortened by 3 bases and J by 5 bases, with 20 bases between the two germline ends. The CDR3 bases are TGTGCCAGCAGTTTCTCCGGCGGGGCAAAGGGGGACAATGAGCAGTTCTTC. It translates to CASSFSGGAKGDNEQFF.

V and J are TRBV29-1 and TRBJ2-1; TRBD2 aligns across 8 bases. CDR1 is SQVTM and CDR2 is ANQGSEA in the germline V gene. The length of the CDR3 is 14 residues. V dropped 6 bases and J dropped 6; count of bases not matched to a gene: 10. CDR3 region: CSVEGAGVGNEQFF. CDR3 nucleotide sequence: TGCAGCGTGGAGGGAGCGGGAGTTGGCAATGAGCAGTTCTTC.

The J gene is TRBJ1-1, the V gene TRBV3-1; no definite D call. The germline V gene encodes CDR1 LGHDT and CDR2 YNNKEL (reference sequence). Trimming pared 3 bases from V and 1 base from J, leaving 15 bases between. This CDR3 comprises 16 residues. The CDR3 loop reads CASSHEPGRPNTEAFF. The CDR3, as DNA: TGTGCCAGCAGCCATGAACCGGGCCGACCGAACACTGAAGCTTTCTTT.

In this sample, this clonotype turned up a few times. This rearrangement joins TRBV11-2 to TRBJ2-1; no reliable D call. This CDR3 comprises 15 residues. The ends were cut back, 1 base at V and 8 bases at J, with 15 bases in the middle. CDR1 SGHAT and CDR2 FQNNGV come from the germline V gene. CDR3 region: CASSLGVEDGHEQFF. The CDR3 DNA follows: TGTGCCAGCAGCTTAGGCGTCGAGGACGGTCATGAGCAGTTCTTC.

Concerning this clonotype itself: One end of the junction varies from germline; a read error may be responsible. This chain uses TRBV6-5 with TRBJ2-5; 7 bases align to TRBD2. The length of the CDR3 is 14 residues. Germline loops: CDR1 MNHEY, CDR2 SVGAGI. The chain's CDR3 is CASSDSGGQETQYF. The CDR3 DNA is TGTGCCAGCAGTGACTCGGGGGGCCAAGAGACCCAGTACTTC.

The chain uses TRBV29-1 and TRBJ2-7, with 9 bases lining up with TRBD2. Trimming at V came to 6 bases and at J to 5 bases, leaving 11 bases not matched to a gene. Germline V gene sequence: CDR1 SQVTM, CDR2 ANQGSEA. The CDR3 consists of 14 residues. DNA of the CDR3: TGCAGCGTCATACCTCTAGCGGGATGTAACGAGCAGTACTTC. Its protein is CSVIPLAGCNEQYF.

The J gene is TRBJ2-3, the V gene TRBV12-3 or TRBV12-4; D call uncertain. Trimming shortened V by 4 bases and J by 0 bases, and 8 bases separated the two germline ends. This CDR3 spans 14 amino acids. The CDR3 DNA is TGTGCCAGCAGTTCCACGGTGAGCACAGATACGCAGTATTTT. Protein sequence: CASSSTVSTDTQYF.

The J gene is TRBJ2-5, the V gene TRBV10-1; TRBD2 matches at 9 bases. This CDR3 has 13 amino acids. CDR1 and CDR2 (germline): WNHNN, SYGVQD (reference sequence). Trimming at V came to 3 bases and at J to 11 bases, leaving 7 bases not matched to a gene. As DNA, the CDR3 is TGCGCCAGCAGTGAAGGGACTAGCCATGAGCAGTACTTC. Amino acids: CASSEGTSHEQYF.

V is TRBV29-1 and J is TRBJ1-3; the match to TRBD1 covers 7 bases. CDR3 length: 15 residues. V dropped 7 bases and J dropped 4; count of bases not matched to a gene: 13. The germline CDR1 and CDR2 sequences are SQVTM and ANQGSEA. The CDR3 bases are TGCAGCGCCGAAGGGGGCGCAGAGCGAGGAAACACCATATATTTT. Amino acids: CSAEGGAERGNTIYF. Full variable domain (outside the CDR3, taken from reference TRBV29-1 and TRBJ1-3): SAVISQKPSRDICQRGTSLTIQCQVDSQVTMMFWYRQQPGQSLTLIATANQGSEATYESGFVIDKFPISRPNLTFSTLTVSNMSPEDSSIYLCSAEGGAERGNTIYFGEGSWLTVV.

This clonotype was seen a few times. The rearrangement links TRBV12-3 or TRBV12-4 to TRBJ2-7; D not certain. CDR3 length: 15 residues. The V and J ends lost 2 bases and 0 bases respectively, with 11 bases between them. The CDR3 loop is CASSLYGASSYEQYF. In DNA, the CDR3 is TGTGCCAGCAGTTTATACGGAGCATCCTCCTACGAGCAGTACTTC.

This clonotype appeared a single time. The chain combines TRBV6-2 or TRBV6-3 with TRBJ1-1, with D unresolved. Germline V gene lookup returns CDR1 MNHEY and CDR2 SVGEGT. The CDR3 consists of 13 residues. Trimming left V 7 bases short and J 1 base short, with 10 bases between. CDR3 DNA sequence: TGTGCCAGCAAGCGGGGTGAGAACACTGAAGCTTTCTTT. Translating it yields CASKRGENTEAFF.

The CDR3 DNA reads as TGTGCCAGCAGTGAAGCTGGCAGAGGACCCACCTACGAGCAGTACTTC. This encodes CASSEAGRGPTYEQYF. The chain has TRBV2 and TRBJ2-7; D not certain. Germline V gives CDR1 SNHLY, CDR2 FYNNEI. The CDR3 is made up of 16 amino acids. Trimming removed 0 bases from V and 2 bases from J, with 14 bases in between.

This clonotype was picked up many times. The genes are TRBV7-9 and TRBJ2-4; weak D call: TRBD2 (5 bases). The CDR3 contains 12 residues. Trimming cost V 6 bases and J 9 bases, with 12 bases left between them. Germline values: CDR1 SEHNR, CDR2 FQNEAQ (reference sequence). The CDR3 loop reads CASSRDEGIQYF. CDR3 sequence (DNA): TGTGCCAGCAGTCGAGATGAGGGCATTCAGTACTTC.

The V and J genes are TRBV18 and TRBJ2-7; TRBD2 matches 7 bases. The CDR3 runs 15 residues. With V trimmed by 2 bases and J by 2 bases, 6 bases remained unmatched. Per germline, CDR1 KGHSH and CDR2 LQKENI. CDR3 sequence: CASSPAGVGTYEQYF. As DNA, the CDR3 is TGTGCCAGCTCACCAGCGGGGGTCGGCACCTACGAGCAGTACTTC. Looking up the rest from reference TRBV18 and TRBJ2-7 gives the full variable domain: NAGVMQNPRHLVRRRGQEARLRCSPMKGHSHVYWYRQLPEEGLKFMVYLQKENIIDESGMPKERFSAEFPKEGPSILRIQQVVRGDSAAYFCASSPAGVGTYEQYFGPGTRLTVT.